This T cell receptor beta chain was retrieved from a study of CD8+CD57+ T cells in acquired aplastic anemia (dated by TCRdb to 2017 to 2018). The study in broad terms: On average, sorted CD4+ and CD8+ cells yielded around 3.4 ug of extracted DNA, with a range of roughly 0.18 to 27.4 ug. CD8+CD57+ expansion was defined as a frequency above the mean frequency observed in healthy subjects. Overall study results and their limits: Fewer than 30 CD8+ CDR3 sequences were found in both patients and controls but appeared to be highly expressed in patients and within the immunodominant clones of the patients. No significant difference in CD8+ Simpson's diversity was found between patients and healthy controls (P=0.060).

Flow cytometry had shown CD8+CD57+ cell expansion in the patients selected for sequencing. Every patient had a diagnosis of severe acquired aplastic anemia based on International Study of Aplastic Anemia and Agranulocytosis and Camitta criteria. Patients had received no therapy at the time of blood sampling. TCR repertoires of sorted CD4+ and CD8+ blood T cells from severe aplastic anemia patients and healthy subjects were deep-sequenced in the study. In the USA, patient enrollment took place under clinicaltrials.gov protocols 00001620, 01623167, 00001397, 00071045, 00081523 and 00961064. Ficoll-Paque density gradient centrifugation was used to isolate peripheral blood mononuclear cells. Before DNA extraction, CD4+ and CD8+ T cells were sorted with FACS or magnetic beads. Note on this clonotype: Its antigen specificity is not known. Qualities for individual bases were not recorded, and no much larger clone is one base off.

Genomic DNA was used as template for profiling of TCR beta VDJ combinations and CDR3 sequences. An Illumina HiSeq 2000 was used for TCR repertoire sequencing. The authors' pipeline ran thus. TRBV/TRBJ rearrangement plots, CDR3 size and DJ length profiles, and Simpson's diversity index were used to evaluate the repertoires. The most abundant DNA sequence in the deep sequencing data was defined as the immunodominant clone. CDR3 amino acid sequences were checked for sharing across subjects and were also compared against the VDJdb database and published repertoires. TCRdb itself trimmed the public reads at Q25 with fastp, ran MiXCR and retained productive beta chains. Under each unique CDR3 protein, matching rows form one entry showing the most common genes and DNA. The V and J calls and clone size come from TCRdb's table, not from the authors' own analysis. The sample table lists around 430,000 distinct CDR3 sequences, less than 35% of them with a count of one. In total, the top ten clones hold 0.8% to 0.85% of the sample.

The CDR3 contains 16 residues, cysteine and phenylalanine counted. This entry keeps only the CDR3 DNA: 48 bases, framed from base 1. Between the V and J ends, shortened by 3 bases and 6 bases respectively, the junction contains 20 bases. According to the germline V gene, CDR1 reads LGHNA and CDR2 reads YNFKEQ. The V and J genes are TRBV4-2 and TRBJ1-2; the best D guess is TRBD1, with 6 bases matching. The sequence derives from a human donor with aplastic anemia. The sample taken for sequencing was sorted CD4+, CD8+, or CD8+CD57+ T cells (not recorded which) from PBMCs. The base sequence is TGTGCCAGCAGCCATCTCAACCCAGGGGATGGGGATGGCTACACCTTC. Its translation reads: CASSHLNPGDGDGYTF.